The following is a TCR beta chain sequence with its context. This entry comes from a study of blood T cell repertoires in COVID-19. Sequenced by immunoSEQ multiplex PCR; TCRdb stores in-frame clones only, minus some. The sample holds over 90,000 clones, approximately 84% seen once. Germline loops: CDR1 SGDLS, CDR2 YYNGEE. The CDR3 loop spans 14 amino acids. The junction had 5 bases not matched to a gene; V was cut back by 4 bases and J by 5 bases. The gene calls are TRBV9 and TRBJ1-2, with 10 bases matching TRBD1. The receptor was derived from a man aged 35 to 55 with active or convalescent COVID-19. Sequenced input: peripheral blood. The DNA of the CDR3 is TGTGCCAGCAGCAGCGGACAGGGGGATTATGGCTACACCTTC. It encodes CASSSGQGDYGYTF.